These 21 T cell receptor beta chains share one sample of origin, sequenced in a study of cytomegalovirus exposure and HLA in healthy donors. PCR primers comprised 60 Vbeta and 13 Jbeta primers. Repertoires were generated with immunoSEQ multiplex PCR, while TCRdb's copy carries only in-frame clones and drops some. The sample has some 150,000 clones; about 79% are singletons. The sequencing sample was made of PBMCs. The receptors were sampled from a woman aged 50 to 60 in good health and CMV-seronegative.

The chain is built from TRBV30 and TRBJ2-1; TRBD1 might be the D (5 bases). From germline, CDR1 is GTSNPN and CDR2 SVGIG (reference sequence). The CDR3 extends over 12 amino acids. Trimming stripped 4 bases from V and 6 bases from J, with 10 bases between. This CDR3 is CAWKRQGNEQFF. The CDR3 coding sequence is TGTGCCTGGAAAAGGCAGGGCAATGAGCAGTTCTTC. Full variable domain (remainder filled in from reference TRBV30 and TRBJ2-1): SQTIHQWPATLVQPVGSPLSLECTVEGTSNPNLYWYRQAAGRGLQLLFYSVGIGQISSEVPQNLSASRPQDRQFILSSKKLLLSDSGFYLCAWKRQGNEQFFGPGTRLTVL.

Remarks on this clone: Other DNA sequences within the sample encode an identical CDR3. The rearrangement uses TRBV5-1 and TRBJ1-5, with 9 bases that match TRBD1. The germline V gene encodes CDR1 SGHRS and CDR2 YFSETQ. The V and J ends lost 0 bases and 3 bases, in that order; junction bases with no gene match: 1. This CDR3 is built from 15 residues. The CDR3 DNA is TGCGCCAGCAGCTTGGGGGACAGGGACAATCAGCCCCAGCATTTT. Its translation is CASSLGDRDNQPQHF.

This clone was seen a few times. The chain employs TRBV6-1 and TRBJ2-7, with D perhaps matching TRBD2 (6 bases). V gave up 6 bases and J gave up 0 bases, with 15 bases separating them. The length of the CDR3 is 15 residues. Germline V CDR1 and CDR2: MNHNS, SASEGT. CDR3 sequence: CASRRGGTSSYEQYF. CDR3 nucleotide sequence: TGTGCCAGCAGAAGGGGAGGTACAAGCTCCTACGAGCAGTACTTC.

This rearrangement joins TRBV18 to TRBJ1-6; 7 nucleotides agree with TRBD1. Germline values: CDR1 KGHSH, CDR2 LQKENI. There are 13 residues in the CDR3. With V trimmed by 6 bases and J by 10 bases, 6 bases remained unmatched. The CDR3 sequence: CASSRQGGSPLHF. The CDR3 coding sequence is TGTGCCAGCTCCCGACAGGGCGGATCACCCCTCCACTTT.

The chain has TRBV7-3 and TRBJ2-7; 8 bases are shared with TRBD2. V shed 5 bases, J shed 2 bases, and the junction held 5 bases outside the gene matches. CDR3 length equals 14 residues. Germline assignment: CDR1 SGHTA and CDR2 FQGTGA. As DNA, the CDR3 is TGTGCCAGCAGCCTAAGCGGGAGTCCCTACGAGCAGTACTTC. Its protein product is CASSLSGSPYEQYF. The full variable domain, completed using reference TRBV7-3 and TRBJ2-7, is GAGVSQTPSNKVTEKGKYVELRCDPISGHTALYWYRQSLGQGPEFLIYFQGTGAADDSGLPNDRFFAVRPEGSVSTLKIQRTERGDSAVYLCASSLSGSPYEQYFGPGTRLTVT.

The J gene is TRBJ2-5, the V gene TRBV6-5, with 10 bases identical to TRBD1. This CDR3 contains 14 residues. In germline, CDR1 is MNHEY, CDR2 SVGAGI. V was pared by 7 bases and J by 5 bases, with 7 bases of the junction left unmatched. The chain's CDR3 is CASNLGQGRETQYF. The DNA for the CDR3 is TGTGCCAGCAATCTGGGACAGGGGCGGGAGACCCAGTACTTC.

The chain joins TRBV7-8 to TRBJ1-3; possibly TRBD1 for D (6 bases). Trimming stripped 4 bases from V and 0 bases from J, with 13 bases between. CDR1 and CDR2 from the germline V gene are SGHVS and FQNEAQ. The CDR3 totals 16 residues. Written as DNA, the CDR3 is TGTGCCAGCAGCTCGAAAACAGGGAGCTCTGGAAACACCATATATTTT. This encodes CASSSKTGSSGNTIYF.

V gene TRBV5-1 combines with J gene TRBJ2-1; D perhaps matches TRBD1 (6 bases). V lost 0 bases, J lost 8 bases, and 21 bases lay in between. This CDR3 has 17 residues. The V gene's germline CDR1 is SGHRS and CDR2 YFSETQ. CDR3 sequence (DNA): TGCGCCAGCAGCTTGGCCAACGGCCCCGGGAAGGGGGATGAGCAGTTCTTC. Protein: CASSLANGPGKGDEQFF.

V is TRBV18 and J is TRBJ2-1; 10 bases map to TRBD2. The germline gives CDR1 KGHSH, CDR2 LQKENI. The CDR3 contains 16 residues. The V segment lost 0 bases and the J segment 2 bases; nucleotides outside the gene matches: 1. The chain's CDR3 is CASSPPLAGAYNEQFF. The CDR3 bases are TGTGCCAGCTCACCACCGCTAGCGGGGGCCTACAATGAGCAGTTCTTC.

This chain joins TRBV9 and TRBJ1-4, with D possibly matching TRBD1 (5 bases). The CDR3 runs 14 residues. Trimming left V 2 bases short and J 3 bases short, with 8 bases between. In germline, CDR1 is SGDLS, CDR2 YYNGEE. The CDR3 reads CASSVGGANEKLFF. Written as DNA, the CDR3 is TGTGCCAGCAGCGTGGGAGGGGCTAATGAAAAACTGTTTTTT.

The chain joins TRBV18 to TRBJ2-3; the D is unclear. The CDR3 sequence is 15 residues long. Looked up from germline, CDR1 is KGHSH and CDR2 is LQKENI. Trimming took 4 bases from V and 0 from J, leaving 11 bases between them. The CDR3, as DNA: TGTGCCAGCTCACTTCCAGGTGGCAGCACAGATACGCAGTATTTT. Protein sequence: CASSLPGGSTDTQYF.

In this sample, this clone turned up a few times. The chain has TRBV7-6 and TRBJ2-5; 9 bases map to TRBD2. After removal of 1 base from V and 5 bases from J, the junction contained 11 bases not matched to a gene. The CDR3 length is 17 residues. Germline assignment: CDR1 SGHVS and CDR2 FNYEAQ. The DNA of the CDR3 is TGTGCCAGCAGCTTAGGATCAGCAAGCGGGGGGCGGGAGACCCAGTACTTC. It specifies CASSLGSASGGRETQYF.

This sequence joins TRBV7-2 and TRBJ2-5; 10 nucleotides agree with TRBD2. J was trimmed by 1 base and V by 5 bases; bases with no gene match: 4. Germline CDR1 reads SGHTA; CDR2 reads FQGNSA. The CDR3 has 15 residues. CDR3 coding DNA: TGTGCCAGCAGCGCACTAGCGGGGACCCAAGAGACCCAGTACTTC. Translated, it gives CASSALAGTQETQYF.

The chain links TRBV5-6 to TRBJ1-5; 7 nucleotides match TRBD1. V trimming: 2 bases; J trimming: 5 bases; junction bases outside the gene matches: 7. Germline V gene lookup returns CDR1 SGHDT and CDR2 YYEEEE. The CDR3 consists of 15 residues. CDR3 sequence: CASSFQDRWDQPQHF. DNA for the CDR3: TGTGCCAGCAGCTTCCAGGACAGGTGGGATCAGCCCCAGCATTTT.

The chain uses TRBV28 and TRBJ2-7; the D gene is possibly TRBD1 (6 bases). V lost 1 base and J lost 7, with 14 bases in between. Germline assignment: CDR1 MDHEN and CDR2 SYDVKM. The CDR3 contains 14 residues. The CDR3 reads CASSLSAGVGEQYF. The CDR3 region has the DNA TGTGCCAGCAGTTTATCGGCAGGGGTAGGTGAGCAGTACTTC.

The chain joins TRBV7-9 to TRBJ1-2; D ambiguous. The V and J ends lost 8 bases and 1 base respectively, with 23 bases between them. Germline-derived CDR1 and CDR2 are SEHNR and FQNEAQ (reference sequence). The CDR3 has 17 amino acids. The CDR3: CASVNRSGLRINYGYTF. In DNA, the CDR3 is TGTGCCAGCGTAAACCGGTCCGGACTCCGGATTAACTATGGCTACACCTTC.

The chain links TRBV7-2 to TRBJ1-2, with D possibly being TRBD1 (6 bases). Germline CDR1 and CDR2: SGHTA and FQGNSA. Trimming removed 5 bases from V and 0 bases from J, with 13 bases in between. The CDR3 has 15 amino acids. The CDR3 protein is CASSKGQSSNYGYTF. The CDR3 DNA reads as TGTGCCAGCAGCAAAGGACAGTCTTCTAACTATGGCTACACCTTC.

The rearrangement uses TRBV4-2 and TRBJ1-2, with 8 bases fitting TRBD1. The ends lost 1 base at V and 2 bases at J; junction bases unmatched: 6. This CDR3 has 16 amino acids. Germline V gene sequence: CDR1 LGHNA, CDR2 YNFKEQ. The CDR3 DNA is TGTGCCAGCAGCCAAGGAGGGACAGGAGAGAACTATGGCTACACCTTC. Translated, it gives CASSQGGTGENYGYTF.

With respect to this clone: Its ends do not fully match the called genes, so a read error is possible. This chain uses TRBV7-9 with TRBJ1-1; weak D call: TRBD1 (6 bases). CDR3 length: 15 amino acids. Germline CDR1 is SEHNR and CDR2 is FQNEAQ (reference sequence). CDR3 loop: CSSSPRDKGLGEAFF. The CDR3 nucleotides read TGTTCCAGCAGCCCCCGGGACAAGGGGCTTGGTGAAGCTTTCTTT.

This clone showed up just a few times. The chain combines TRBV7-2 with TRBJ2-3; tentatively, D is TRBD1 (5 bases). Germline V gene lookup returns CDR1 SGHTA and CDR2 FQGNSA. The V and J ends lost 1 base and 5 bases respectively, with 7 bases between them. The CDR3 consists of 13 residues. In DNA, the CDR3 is TGTGCCAGCAGCTTAGGTAGGGGAGATACGCAGTATTTT. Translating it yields CASSLGRGDTQYF.

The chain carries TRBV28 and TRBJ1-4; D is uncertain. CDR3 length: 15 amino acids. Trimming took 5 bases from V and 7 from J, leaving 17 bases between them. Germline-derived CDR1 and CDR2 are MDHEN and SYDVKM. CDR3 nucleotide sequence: TGTGCCAGCAGTCTGGGGAGGGATCTAAGTGAAAAACTGTTTTTT. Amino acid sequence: CASSLGRDLSEKLFF.